These 13 T cell receptor beta chains came from one sample sequenced in a study of blood T cell repertoires in COVID-19. Clones were sequenced by immunoSEQ multiplex PCR, and TCRdb holds only the in-frame ones, with some missing. The sample shows approximately 51,000 clones, around 85% of them seen only once. The sample taken for sequencing was peripheral blood. All receptors come from a human donor in a cohort sampled during active COVID-19.

J is TRBJ1-5 and V is TRBV2; no reliable D call. V was cut by 7 bases and J by 0 bases, with 10 bases left in between. CDR3 length equals 14 residues. The V gene's germline CDR1 is SNHLY and CDR2 FYNNEI. In DNA, the CDR3 is TGTGCCAGCACCCCGGGAATTAGCAATCAGCCCCAGCATTTT. Protein product: CASTPGISNQPQHF.

The rearrangement uses TRBV2 and TRBJ1-3; possibly TRBD1 for D (6 bases). This CDR3 comprises 14 residues. V dropped 4 bases and J dropped 5 bases, with 12 bases sitting between them. The germline gives CDR1 SNHLY, CDR2 FYNNEI. This CDR3 reads CASSAEQGRNTIYF. The CDR3 DNA reads TGTGCCAGCAGTGCCGAACAGGGTAGAAACACCATATATTTT.

The chain joins TRBV6-5 to TRBJ1-4; 7 nucleotides agree with TRBD1. The CDR3 extends over 13 amino acids. Looked up from germline, CDR1 is MNHEY and CDR2 is SVGAGI. Trimming at V came to 6 bases and at J to 5 bases, leaving 3 bases not matched to a gene. The CDR3 protein is CASSGTVNEKLFF. CDR3 bases: TGTGCCAGCAGCGGGACAGTCAATGAAAAACTGTTTTTT.

The chain combines TRBV9 with TRBJ2-1, with a tentative D call TRBD1 (5 bases). This CDR3 is 13 amino acids long. Per the germline V gene, CDR1 is SGDLS and CDR2 is YYNGEE. The germline V and J ends were trimmed by 5 bases and 4 bases, with 10 bases remaining between them. In DNA, the CDR3 is TGTGCCAGCAGGCGATCAGGGTACAATGAGCAGTTCTTC. This gives the protein CASRRSGYNEQFF.

The CDR3 DNA sequence: TGTGCCAGCAGTGATGGACTAGCGGGACGAGGAAGAAGCAAAAACATTCAGTACTTC. Protein product: CASSDGLAGRGRSKNIQYF. The chain has TRBV6-2 or TRBV6-3 and TRBJ2-4; 12 nucleotides line up with TRBD2. CDR1 and CDR2 from the germline V gene are MNHEY and SVGEGT. This CDR3 comprises 19 residues. After removal of 5 bases from V and 3 bases from J, the junction contained 14 bases not matched to a gene.

This rearrangement joins TRBV19 to TRBJ1-4; D gene uncertain. Germline CDR1 reads LNHDA; CDR2 reads SQIVND (reference sequence). This CDR3 region has 14 residues. V was clipped by 6 bases and J by 5 bases, with 13 bases between them. CDR3 protein: CASSPGLRNEKLFF. CDR3 in DNA: TGTGCCAGTAGCCCAGGTCTCCGCAATGAAAAACTGTTTTTT.

The genes are TRBV3-1 (or the pseudogene TRBV3-2) and TRBJ2-7, with 9 bases identical to TRBD1. The CDR3 is made up of 15 amino acids. Germline CDR1 reads LGHDT; CDR2 reads YNNKEL (reference sequence). J lost 2 bases, V lost 4 bases, and 6 bases had no gene match. CDR3 loop: CASSPYRTGAYEQYF. The CDR3 bases are TGTGCCAGCAGCCCTTATCGGACAGGGGCCTACGAGCAGTACTTC.

This chain connects TRBV6-4 to TRBJ2-3; TRBD2 aligns across 7 bases. Germline trimming cut 3 bases from V and 3 bases from J; bases unmatched to any gene: 3. CDR1 is MRHNA and CDR2 is SNTAGT in the germline V gene. The CDR3 has 14 amino acids. This chain's CDR3 is CASSDSGRTDTQYF. CDR3 nucleotides: TGTGCCAGCAGTGATAGCGGGCGAACAGATACGCAGTATTTT.

V gene TRBV29-1 combines with J gene TRBJ2-3, with 9 bases aligning to TRBD1. Germline V gene sequence: CDR1 SQVTM, CDR2 ANQGSEA. The CDR3 covers 14 residues. V was clipped by 7 bases and J by 0 bases; unmatched bases: 5. The CDR3: CSGQGVTSTDTQYF. For the CDR3, the DNA is TGCAGCGGACAGGGGGTGACTAGCACAGATACGCAGTATTTT.

The V and J genes are TRBV2 and TRBJ2-1; 9 positions agree with TRBD1. The CDR3 contains 13 residues. Germline CDR1 and CDR2: SNHLY and FYNNEI. V was pared by 10 bases and J by 4 bases, with 5 bases of the junction left unmatched. Here the CDR3 DNA reads TGTGCCAACTCGGGACAGGGATACAATGAGCAGTTCTTC. Its protein is CANSGQGYNEQFF.

This clone occurred a few times. The J gene is TRBJ1-5, the V gene TRBV6-2 or TRBV6-3; no reliable D call. The CDR3 spans 18 residues. The V and J ends lost 4 bases and 2 bases respectively, with 21 bases between them. Germline loops: CDR1 MNHEY, CDR2 SVGEGT. CDR3 sequence reads: CASSSSAREGWRNQPQHF. In DNA form, the CDR3 reads TGTGCCAGCAGTTCGTCCGCCCGGGAGGGTTGGCGCAATCAGCCCCAGCATTTT.

The chain is built from TRBV5-1 and TRBJ2-5; TRBD1 is a possible D gene (5 bases). Germline V gives CDR1 SGHRS, CDR2 YFSETQ. The CDR3 sequence is 15 residues long. Trimming removed 4 bases from V and 1 base from J, with 14 bases in between. CDR3 nucleotide sequence: TGCGCCAGCAGCCCGGGTAGGGGCTCCCAAGAGACCCAGTACTTC. Its protein product is CASSPGRGSQETQYF.

The chain joins TRBV2 to TRBJ2-1; no clear D. V was pared by 6 bases and J by 9 bases, with 9 bases between. This CDR3 spans 11 amino acids. Germline V gene lookup returns CDR1 SNHLY and CDR2 FYNNEI. The CDR3 bases are TGTGCCAGCAGCCTCTACCGTGAGCAGTTCTTC. Translated: CASSLYREQFF.